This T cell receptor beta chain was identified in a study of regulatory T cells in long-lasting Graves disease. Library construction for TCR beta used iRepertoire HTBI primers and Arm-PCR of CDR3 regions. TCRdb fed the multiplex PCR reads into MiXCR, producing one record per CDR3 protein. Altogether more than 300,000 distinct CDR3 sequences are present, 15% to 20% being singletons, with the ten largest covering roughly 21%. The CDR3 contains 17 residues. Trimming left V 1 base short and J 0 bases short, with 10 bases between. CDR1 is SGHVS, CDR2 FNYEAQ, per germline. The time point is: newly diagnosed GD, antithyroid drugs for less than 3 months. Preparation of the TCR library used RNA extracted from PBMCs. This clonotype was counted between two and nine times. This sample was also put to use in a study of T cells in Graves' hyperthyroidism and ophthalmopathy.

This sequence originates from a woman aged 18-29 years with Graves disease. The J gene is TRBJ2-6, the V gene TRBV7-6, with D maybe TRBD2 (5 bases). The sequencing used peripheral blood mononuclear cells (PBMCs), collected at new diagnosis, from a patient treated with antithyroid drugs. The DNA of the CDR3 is TGTGCCAGCAGCTTAGGAGAGGGTGGCTCTGGGGCCAACGTCCTGACTTTC. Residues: CASSLGEGGSGANVLTF. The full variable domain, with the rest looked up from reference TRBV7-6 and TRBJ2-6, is GAGVSQSPRYKVTKRGQDVALRCDPISGHVSLYWYRQALGQGPEFLTYFNYEAQQDKSGLPNDRFSAERPEGSISTLTIQRTEQRDSAMYRCASSLGEGGSGANVLTFGAGSRLTVL.